The present TCR beta chain was sequenced within a study of OX40 agonist ivuxolimab in advanced cancers. Study context: The dose-escalation cohort was just under 85% male, with a mean age of about 58 years, ranging about 20 to 85.

Concerning this clone itself: The target antigen is unknown.

Trimming removed 5 bases at V and 4 bases at J, with 17 bases between. The CDR3 covers 15 residues. From germline, CDR1 is SGHNT and CDR2 YENEEA. General study points: Relative to CD4+ cells, CD8+ T cells on average had more expanded clones.

Clones were sequenced by immunoSEQ multiplex PCR, and TCRdb holds only the in-frame ones, with some missing. Of roughly 49,000 clones detected, about 88% appear once; the ten largest clones hold 3.6%. This chain links TRBV11-3 with TRBJ2-5; D is tentatively TRBD1 or TRBD2 (5 bases each). The receptor was derived from an adult with an advanced solid tumor such as melanoma, head and neck, liver or kidney cancer. The sequencing here drew on CD4+ or CD8+ T cells sorted from blood, taken in a trial of the OX40 agonist ivuxolimab. This chain's CDR3 is CASSPTGTRGETQYF. CDR3 sequence (DNA): TGTGCCAGCAGCCCGACGGGGACCAGAGGAGAGACCCAGTACTTC.